This TCR beta chain was observed in a study of cytomegalovirus exposure and HLA in healthy donors. About the study: Some 85 million unique TCRs, all from HLA-typed donors, were included in an early release of the data. Findings and caveats of the study: Judged likely to be a sequencing artifact was a cluster of highly shared sequence variants. Earlier results showed most TCR beta V segments being productive about 87% or about 30% of the time.

Likely unrecorded immune exposures existed in these nominally healthy donors. V was trimmed by 4 bases and J by 8 bases, leaving 12 bases between them. CDR3 size: 13 residues. From germline, CDR1 is SGHRS and CDR2 YFSETQ. For this clone: The antigen is undetermined.

13 Jbeta primers and 60 Vbeta primers were used for the PCR. TCRdb's copy holds only in-frame clones and misses some; the assay was immunoSEQ multiplex PCR. The data show 150,000 to 200,000 clones, with about two thirds seen just once and 2% to 3% held by the top ten. V gene TRBV5-1 combines with J gene TRBJ1-4, with D possibly matching TRBD1 (6 bases). Specimen: PBMCs. The TCR originated in a human donor in good health. The DNA of the CDR3 is TGCGCCAGCAGCATGGACAGTGGGGAAAAACTGTTTTTT. It is translated as CASSMDSGEKLFF.